This record looks at one TCR beta chain sequence and its context. Antigen specificity is unknown. The source of the sample is a study of cytomegalovirus exposure and HLA in healthy donors. TCRdb's copy holds only in-frame clones and misses some; the assay was immunoSEQ multiplex PCR. The sample includes about 38,000 clones, over 85% of them seen just once. Study-wide results and limits: According to the study, roughly 160 TCR beta chains were cytomegalovirus-associated.

CDR3 length: 15 residues. Germline V gene sequence: CDR1 SGHTA, CDR2 FQGNSA. The V end lost 4 bases, the J end lost 8 bases, and 17 bases lay between the germline ends. The sequenced sample was PBMCs. This sequence joins TRBV7-2 and TRBJ1-4, with D perhaps TRBD1 (6 bases). The sequence was obtained from a man aged 18 to 30 in good health and CMV-seronegative. The CDR3 sequence is CASSSASGGGEKLFF. The CDR3 DNA reads as TGTGCCAGCAGCTCCGCGAGTGGGGGCGGAGAAAAACTGTTTTTT.